A selection of T cell receptor beta chains follows, all from one sample in a study of blood T cell repertoires in COVID-19. The assay was immunoSEQ multiplex PCR, and TCRdb's table has in-frame clones only and misses some. The data contain some 100,000 clones, 86% of them singletons. The sample comprised peripheral blood. These receptors all come from a human donor in a cohort sampled during active COVID-19. The CDR3 runs from the conserved cysteine through the conserved F or W. The D gene is left open where the match is weak. The size field is filled for only some rows; it gives once, few, many or a size class.

>TRBV4-3|NA|TRBJ2-5|TRBD2
CASNQGLAGGPRETQYF
TGCGCCAGCAACCAAGGACTAGCGGGGGGCCCAAGGGAGACCCAGTACTTC
>TRBV9|NA|TRBJ2-3|NA
CASSVGGPTDTQYF
TGTGCCAGCAGCGTAGGTGGCCCAACAGATACGCAGTATTTT
>TRBV11-2|NA|TRBJ2-1|NA
CASSLDPGDEQFF
TGTGCCAGCAGCTTAGATCCAGGGGACGAGCAGTTCTTC
>TRBV3-1/TRBV3-2|NA|TRBJ1-1|NA
CASSQEPGNTEAFF
TGTGCCAGCAGCCAAGAGCCCGGGAACACTGAAGCTTTCTTT
>TRBV3-1/TRBV3-2|NA|TRBJ2-4|NA
CASSQENTYIQYF
TGTGCCAGCAGCCAAGAAAACACGTACATTCAGTACTTC
>TRBV24-1|NA|TRBJ2-1|NA
CATSPRGTHEQFF
TGTGCCACCAGTCCTCGCGGGACCCATGAGCAGTTCTTC
>TRBV6-2/TRBV6-3|NA|TRBJ2-5|NA
CASSYPQVPQYF
TGTGCCAGCAGTTACCCCCAGGTTCCCCAGTACTTC
>TRBV6-5|NA|TRBJ2-1|TRBD2
CARRAAGGIANEQFF
TGTGCCAGAAGAGCGGCGGGAGGGATTGCTAATGAGCAGTTCTTC
>TRBV11-1|NA|TRBJ2-7|TRBD1
CASSLAGTGVEQYF
TGTGCCAGCAGCTTAGCAGGAACAGGGGTCGAGCAGTACTTC
>TRBV12-3/TRBV12-4|NA|TRBJ1-2|TRBD1
CASSRTGGDGYTF
TGTGCCAGCAGCCGGACAGGGGGCGATGGCTACACCTTC
>TRBV5-1|NA|TRBJ2-1|NA
CASRAESSYNEQFF
TGCGCCAGCCGAGCGGAGAGCTCCTACAATGAGCAGTTCTTC
>TRBV11-2|NA|TRBJ2-3|TRBD2
CASSLVRGSTDTQYF
TGTGCCAGCAGCTTAGTGCGGGGGTCCACAGATACGCAGTATTTT
>TRBV4-1|NA|TRBJ2-5|NA
CASSLADRSTGETQYF
TGCGCCAGCAGCCTAGCGGACAGGAGTACCGGGGAGACCCAGTACTTC
>TRBV19|NA|TRBJ1-6|NA
CASSIGRQISSYNSPLHF
TGTGCCAGTAGTATCGGGAGGCAGATCAGCTCCTATAATTCACCCCTCCACTTT
>TRBV19|NA|TRBJ1-5|NA
CASSMGDYQPQHF
TGTGCCAGTAGTATGGGCGATTATCAGCCCCAGCATTTT
>TRBV5-1|few|TRBJ1-5|NA
CASRETVNQPQHF
TGCGCCAGCAGAGAGACAGTTAATCAGCCCCAGCATTTT
>TRBV2|NA|TRBJ2-1|TRBD1
CASSPRTGLTEQFF
TGTGCCAGCAGTCCCCGGACAGGATTAACTGAGCAGTTCTTC
>TRBV19|NA|TRBJ2-7|NA
CASSISQAPYEQYF
TGTGCCAGTAGTATAAGTCAGGCTCCCTACGAGCAGTACTTC
>TRBV5-1|once|TRBJ1-1|TRBD1
CATRLQGARSTEAFF
TGCGCAACCCGGCTACAGGGGGCGCGGAGCACTGAAGCTTTCTTT
>TRBV19|NA|TRBJ2-3|NA
CASSRSGIPTDTQYF
TGTGCCAGTAGTAGGTCGGGAATCCCCACAGATACGCAGTATTTT